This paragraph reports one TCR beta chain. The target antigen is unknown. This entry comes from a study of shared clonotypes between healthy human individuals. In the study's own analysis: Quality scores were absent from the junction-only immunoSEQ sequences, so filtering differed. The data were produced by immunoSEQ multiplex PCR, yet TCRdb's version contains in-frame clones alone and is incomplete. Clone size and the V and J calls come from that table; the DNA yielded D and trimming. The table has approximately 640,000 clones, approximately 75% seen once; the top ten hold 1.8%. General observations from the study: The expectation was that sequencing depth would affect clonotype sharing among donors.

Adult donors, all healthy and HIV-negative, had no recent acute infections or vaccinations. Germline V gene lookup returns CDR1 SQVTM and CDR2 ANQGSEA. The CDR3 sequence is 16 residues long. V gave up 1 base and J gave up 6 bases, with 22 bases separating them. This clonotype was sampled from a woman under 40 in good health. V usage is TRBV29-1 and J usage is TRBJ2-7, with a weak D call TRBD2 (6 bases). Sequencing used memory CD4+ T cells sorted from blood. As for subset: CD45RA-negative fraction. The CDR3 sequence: CSVEVLSRDSRVEQYF. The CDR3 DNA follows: TGCAGCGTTGAAGTGTTAAGTCGGGACTCCCGCGTCGAGCAGTACTTC.